This T cell receptor beta chain was obtained from a study of memory CD4+ T cells and cytomegalovirus serostatus. Study-level points and caveats: Repertoires predicted CMV serostatus with median bootstrapped AUC of approximately 0.94.

The method was immunoSEQ multiplex PCR; TCRdb's version includes in-frame clones alone and lacks a portion of them. Of 40,000 to 50,000 clones in the sample, 78% are singletons; the top ten hold more than 0.75%. Single viable CD3+CD4+CD8-CD45RO+ cells were sorted as the memory CD4+ T cells. A remark on this clone: What it binds is unknown.

The V end lost 7 bases, the J end lost 0 bases, and 13 bases lay between the germline ends. Germline assignment: CDR1 LNHDA and CDR2 SQIVND (reference sequence). The CDR3 consists of 15 residues. The material sequenced was memory CD4+ T cells from blood. The receptor's source is an adult in good health and CMV-seronegative. The chain combines TRBV19 with TRBJ1-5; D gene ambiguous. CDR3 sequence reads: CASKETAHSNQPQHF. As DNA, the CDR3 is TGTGCCAGTAAGGAAACAGCACATAGCAATCAGCCCCAGCATTTT.